These T cell receptor beta chains were read from a single sample in a study of blood T cell repertoires in COVID-19. Sequencing was performed with immunoSEQ multiplex PCR; in TCRdb, only in-frame clones are kept and a portion is missing. Of approximately 400,000 clones in the sample, more than 85% were seen once. What was sequenced was PBMCs or T cells enriched from blood (not recorded which). The origin of the receptors is a middle-aged woman who had been exposed to COVID-19. Each CDR3 is given with its conserved first and last residue. Each record gives: V gene, D gene, clone size, J gene, CDR3 protein, CDR3 DNA. D genes are given only for firm matches. Size is omitted from some rows. Given values are once, few, many or a class for expanded clones.

TRBV19	.	.	TRBJ1-4	CASMYRETEKLFF	TGTGCCAGTATGTACCGGGAGACTGAAAAACTGTTTTTT
TRBV19	.	.	TRBJ1-1	CASSIGSAEAFF	TGTGCCAGTAGTATAGGTAGTGCTGAAGCTTTCTTT
TRBV5-4	TRBD1	.	TRBJ1-1	CASSMGRGQVNTEAFF	TGTGCCAGCAGCATGGGGAGGGGACAGGTCAACACTGAAGCTTTCTTT
TRBV7-3	.	.	TRBJ2-3	CASSLGAGGTDTQYF	TGTGCCAGCAGCTTGGGTGCAGGGGGCACAGATACGCAGTATTTT
TRBV4-3	.	.	TRBJ2-1	CASSPPPTSRGFF	TGCGCCAGCAGCCCGCCACCAACTAGTCGGGGGTTCTTC
TRBV29-1	TRBD1	.	TRBJ1-5	CSVQGAGQPQHF	TGCAGCGTTCAGGGGGCAGGTCAGCCCCAGCATTTT
TRBV20-1	TRBD1	.	TRBJ1-1	CSAARGNAFF	TGCAGTGCAGCCAGGGGGAATGCTTTCTTT
TRBV25-1	.	.	TRBJ2-2	CASSPPVTRSGELFF	TGTGCCAGCAGTCCCCCCGTGACTAGGTCCGGGGAGCTGTTTTTT
TRBV6-6	TRBD1	.	TRBJ2-7	CASSYRDSRDYEQYF	TGTGCCAGCAGTTACAGGGACAGTAGAGACTACGAGCAGTACTTC
TRBV9	.	.	TRBJ1-2	CASSVGATRDNYGYTF	TGTGCCAGCAGCGTAGGGGCAACCAGAGATAACTATGGCTACACCTTC
TRBV5-5	.	once	TRBJ1-2	CASSLIQASGNRGGYTF	TGTGCCAGCAGCTTGATTCAGGCTTCGGGCAATCGGGGTGGCTACACCTTC
TRBV2	.	.	TRBJ1-1	CASRVYMNTEAFF	TGTGCCAGCAGGGTTTACATGAACACTGAAGCTTTCTTT
TRBV6-1	TRBD1	few	TRBJ1-1	CASSDLQGDGEAFF	TGTGCCAGCAGTGATCTTCAGGGGGATGGCGAAGCTTTCTTT
TRBV19	TRBD1	.	TRBJ2-1	CASSLRDRGDEQFF	TGTGCCAGTAGTCTCCGGGACAGGGGTGATGAGCAGTTCTTC
TRBV2	.	.	TRBJ2-7	CASSQAPRDEQYF	TGTGCCAGCAGTCAGGCACCGCGGGACGAGCAGTACTTC
TRBV19	.	.	TRBJ2-3	CASSDSGLPISTDTQYF	TGTGCCAGTAGTGATTCGGGACTTCCCATTAGCACAGATACGCAGTATTTT
TRBV2	.	.	TRBJ2-7	CASRSQGNSYEQYF	TGTGCCAGCAGAAGCCAGGGGAACTCCTACGAGCAGTACTTC
TRBV30	.	.	TRBJ1-2	CAWSSAGNYGYTF	TGTGCCTGGAGTTCAGCAGGGAACTATGGCTACACCTTC
TRBV5-1	.	.	TRBJ1-2	CASSIGRTGYGYTF	TGCGCCAGCAGCATAGGGAGAACCGGCTATGGCTACACCTTC
TRBV4-1	TRBD1	.	TRBJ1-2	CASSVKGAQTF	TGCGCCAGCAGCGTCAAGGGGGCGCAGACCTTC
TRBV5-1	TRBD2	.	TRBJ2-2	CASSPGLGTGELFF	TGCGCCAGCAGCCCCGGACTAGGTACCGGGGAGCTGTTTTTT
TRBV5-4	.	.	TRBJ2-3	CASSPGGTDTQYF	TGTGCCAGCAGCCCCGGGGGCACAGATACGCAGTATTTT
TRBV7-9	.	.	TRBJ1-1	CASSPPPGLNMNTEAFF	TGTGCCAGCAGCCCCCCCCCGGGACTTAATATGAACACTGAAGCTTTCTTT
TRBV10-3	TRBD1	.	TRBJ2-3	CAIRQGTLTDTQYF	TGTGCCATACGACAGGGAACATTAACAGATACGCAGTATTTT
TRBV18	TRBD1	.	TRBJ1-1	CASSPLTGQGYTEAFF	TGTGCCAGCTCACCACTGACCGGACAGGGCTACACTGAAGCTTTCTTT